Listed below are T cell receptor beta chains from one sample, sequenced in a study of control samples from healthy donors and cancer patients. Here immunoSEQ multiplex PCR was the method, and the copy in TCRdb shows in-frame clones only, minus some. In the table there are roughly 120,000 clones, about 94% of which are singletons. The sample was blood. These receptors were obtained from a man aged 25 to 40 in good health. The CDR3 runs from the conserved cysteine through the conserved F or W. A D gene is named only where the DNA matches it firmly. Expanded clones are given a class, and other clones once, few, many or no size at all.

CDR3aa: CASSLAQGTDTQYF
j_gene: TRBJ2-3
d_gene: -
v_gene: TRBV7-9
abundance: -

CDR3aa: CASSPRDRDQPQHF
j_gene: TRBJ1-5
d_gene: TRBD1
v_gene: TRBV3-1/TRBV3-2
abundance: -

CDR3aa: CASSRRQNTEAFF
j_gene: TRBJ1-1
d_gene: -
v_gene: TRBV28
abundance: once

CDR3aa: CASCRHSTDTQYF
j_gene: TRBJ2-3
d_gene: -
v_gene: TRBV25-1
abundance: -

CDR3aa: CASSLGTTGAYEQYF
j_gene: TRBJ2-7
d_gene: -
v_gene: TRBV7-9
abundance: -

CDR3aa: CASNLQGVSYGYTF
j_gene: TRBJ1-2
d_gene: TRBD1
v_gene: TRBV19
abundance: -

CDR3aa: CASTEGGSPLHF
j_gene: TRBJ1-6
d_gene: -
v_gene: TRBV6-5
abundance: -

CDR3aa: CASSRGGSSYNSPLHF
j_gene: TRBJ1-6
d_gene: -
v_gene: TRBV7-8
abundance: few

CDR3aa: CASSLTGDNQPQHF
j_gene: TRBJ1-5
d_gene: TRBD1
v_gene: TRBV10-2
abundance: -

CDR3aa: CASSFQGGSYEQYF
j_gene: TRBJ2-7
d_gene: -
v_gene: TRBV6-5
abundance: -

CDR3aa: CASRISGLGGNTIYF
j_gene: TRBJ1-3
d_gene: -
v_gene: TRBV7-2
abundance: -

CDR3aa: CASFLAGGYNEQFF
j_gene: TRBJ2-1
d_gene: TRBD2
v_gene: TRBV5-1
abundance: -

CDR3aa: CASSQPRGRYNSPLHF
j_gene: TRBJ1-6
d_gene: -
v_gene: TRBV3-1/TRBV3-2
abundance: -

CDR3aa: CASNRVQETQYF
j_gene: TRBJ2-5
d_gene: -
v_gene: TRBV7-9
abundance: -

CDR3aa: CASSARLAGGLSSYNEQFF
j_gene: TRBJ2-1
d_gene: TRBD2
v_gene: TRBV9
abundance: -

CDR3aa: CASSPGQGLLYEQYF
j_gene: TRBJ2-7
d_gene: TRBD1
v_gene: TRBV7-6
abundance: -

CDR3aa: CASSPGQGYGYTF
j_gene: TRBJ1-2
d_gene: TRBD1
v_gene: TRBV19
abundance: once

CDR3aa: CASRPSTGELFF
j_gene: TRBJ2-2
d_gene: -
v_gene: TRBV5-1
abundance: -

CDR3aa: CASSSFRTGGNSPLHF
j_gene: TRBJ1-6
d_gene: TRBD1
v_gene: TRBV9
abundance: -

CDR3aa: CASSEIRIDGYTF
j_gene: TRBJ1-2
d_gene: -
v_gene: TRBV2
abundance: -

CDR3aa: CASSSVTAFNTEAFF
j_gene: TRBJ1-1
d_gene: -
v_gene: TRBV7-9
abundance: -

CDR3aa: CASSRTFYGEETQYF
j_gene: TRBJ2-5
d_gene: -
v_gene: TRBV6-5
abundance: -

CDR3aa: CASRPDPGTAYGYTF
j_gene: TRBJ1-2
d_gene: TRBD1
v_gene: TRBV6-5
abundance: -

CDR3aa: CASSPGTETQYF
j_gene: TRBJ2-5
d_gene: -
v_gene: TRBV5-1
abundance: -

CDR3aa: CASTVDRGFRGLFF
j_gene: TRBJ1-4
d_gene: TRBD1
v_gene: TRBV28
abundance: once

CDR3aa: CASSQVPGTGFTEAFF
j_gene: TRBJ1-1
d_gene: TRBD1
v_gene: TRBV4-1
abundance: -

CDR3aa: CAISDRGGARDSYEQYF
j_gene: TRBJ2-7
d_gene: -
v_gene: TRBV10-3
abundance: -

CDR3aa: CASSGAGWTEAFF
j_gene: TRBJ1-1
d_gene: -
v_gene: TRBV2
abundance: -

CDR3aa: CASRYRSGEKLFF
j_gene: TRBJ1-4
d_gene: -
v_gene: TRBV6-5
abundance: -